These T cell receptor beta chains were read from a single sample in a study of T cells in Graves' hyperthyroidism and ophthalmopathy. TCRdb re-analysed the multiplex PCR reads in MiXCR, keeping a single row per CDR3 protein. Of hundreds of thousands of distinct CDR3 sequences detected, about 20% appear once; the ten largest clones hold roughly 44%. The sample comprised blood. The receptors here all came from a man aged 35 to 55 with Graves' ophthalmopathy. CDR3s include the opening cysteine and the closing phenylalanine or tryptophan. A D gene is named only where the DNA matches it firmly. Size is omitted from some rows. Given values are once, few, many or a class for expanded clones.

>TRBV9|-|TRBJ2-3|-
TGTGCCAGCAGCCCCCGGGTATCCATTGGGGGTCGCGATACGCAGTATTTT
CASSPRVSIGGRDTQYF
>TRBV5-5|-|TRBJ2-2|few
TGTGCCAGCAGTCCTAGTTTCACCGGGGAGCTGTTTTTT
CASSPSFTGELFF
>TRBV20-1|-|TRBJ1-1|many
TGCAGTGGCGCAGAGGCGCGTACTGAAGCTTTCTTT
CSGAEARTEAFF
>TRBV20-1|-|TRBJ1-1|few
TGCAGTGCTAGAGATCAGCGGTCGCGGGACACTGAAGCTTTCTTT
CSARDQRSRDTEAFF
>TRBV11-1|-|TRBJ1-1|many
TGTGCCAGCAGCTTAACAGGAGCGGATTTCTTT
CASSLTGADFF
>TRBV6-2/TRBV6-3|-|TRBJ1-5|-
TGTGCCAGCTCTCGTGCGGGGGTAGGTCGGAGCAATCAGCCCCAGCATTTT
CASSRAGVGRSNQPQHF
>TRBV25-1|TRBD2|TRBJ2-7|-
TGTGCCAGCAGTGAAACCCCTAGCGGGAGTTACGAGCAGTACTTC
CASSETPSGSYEQYF
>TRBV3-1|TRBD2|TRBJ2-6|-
TGTGCCAGCAGCCAGACTGCGGGGGGTCCACCCTCTGGGGCCAACGTCCTGACTTTC
CASSQTAGGPPSGANVLTF
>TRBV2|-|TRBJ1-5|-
TGTGCCAGCAGGGTGGACGCCATAACGCCCCAGCATTTT
CASRVDAITPQHF
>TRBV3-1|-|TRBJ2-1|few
TGTGCCAGCAGCCAACTCTCACGGGAGCAGTTCTTC
CASSQLSREQFF
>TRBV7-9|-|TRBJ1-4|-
TGTGCCAGCAGCTCCCCGGACGGCGAAAAACTGTTTTTT
CASSSPDGEKLFF
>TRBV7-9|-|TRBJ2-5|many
TGTGCCAGCAGCTTAGGGGCGAGGACCCAGTACTTC
CASSLGARTQYF
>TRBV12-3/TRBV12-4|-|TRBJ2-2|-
TGTGCCAGCAGTTTAAAGTTAGAGGGGCCCGGGGAGCTGTTTTTT
CASSLKLEGPGELFF
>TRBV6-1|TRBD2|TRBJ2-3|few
TGTGCCAGCAGACTCCTAGCGGGTCGACCCCGTAGCACAGATACGCAGTATTTT
CASRLLAGRPRSTDTQYF
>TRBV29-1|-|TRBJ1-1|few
TGCAGCGTTCCCGTTTACGGCGCTAGGGGGTCTGAAGCTTTCTTT
CSVPVYGARGSEAFF
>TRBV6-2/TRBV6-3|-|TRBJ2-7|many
TGTGCCAGCAGTCACCCCTTCGGGGACCGGTTCTCCTACGAGCAGTACTTC
CASSHPFGDRFSYEQYF
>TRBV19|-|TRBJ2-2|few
TGTGCCAGTAGTTCAAACAGGGATATCACCGGGGAGCTGTTTTTT
CASSSNRDITGELFF
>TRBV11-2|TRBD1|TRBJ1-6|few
TGTGCCAGCAGCGGTTACAGGGGTTTATCACCCCTCCACTTT
CASSGYRGLSPLHF
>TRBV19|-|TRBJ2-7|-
TGTGCCACTTCCAAGTCCGAGCAAGCCCTCTACGAGCAGTACTTC
CATSKSEQALYEQYF
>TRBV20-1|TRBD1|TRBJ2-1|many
TGCAGTGCTGACACAGGGGGAGTTGAGCATGAGCAGTTCTTC
CSADTGGVEHEQFF
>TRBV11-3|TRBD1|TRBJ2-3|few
TGTGCCAGCAGCTTAGGGGACAGGCCCCGAAATCATACTAGCACAGATACGCAGTATTTT
CASSLGDRPRNHTSTDTQYF
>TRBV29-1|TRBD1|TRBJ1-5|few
TGCAGCGTTGGGACAGGGGCTGGGAATCAGCCCCAGCATTTT
CSVGTGAGNQPQHF
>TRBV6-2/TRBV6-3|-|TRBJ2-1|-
TGTGCCAGCAGCCCGAATCAAATAGTAAGGGGCCTTGGGGAGCAGTCCTTC
CASSPNQIVRGLGEQSF
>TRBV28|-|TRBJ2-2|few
TGTGCCAGCAAGACAGCAGACACCGGGGAGCTGTTTTTT
CASKTADTGELFF
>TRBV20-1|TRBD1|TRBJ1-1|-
TGCAGTGCTCGGACAGGGGTCACTGAAGCTTTCTTT
CSARTGVTEAFF
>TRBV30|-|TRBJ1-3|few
TGTGCCTGGAGTGTACTAGGGGCTGGAAACACCATATATTTT
CAWSVLGAGNTIYF
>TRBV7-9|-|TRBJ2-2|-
TGTGCCAGCAGCTTAGAAGGGGGTTCCGGGGAGCTGTTTTTT
CASSLEGGSGELFF
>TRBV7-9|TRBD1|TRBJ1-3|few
TGTGCCAGCAGCTGGGACAGGGAGTCTGGAAACACCATATATTTT
CASSWDRESGNTIYF
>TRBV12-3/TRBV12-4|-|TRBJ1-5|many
TGTGCCAGCAGACCCCCAACGGGGACGGGTCAGCCCCAGCATTTT
CASRPPTGTGQPQHF
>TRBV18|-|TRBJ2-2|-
TGTGCCAGCTCACCAGCGGGACTCTCGAACACCGGGGAGCTGTTTTTT
CASSPAGLSNTGELFF
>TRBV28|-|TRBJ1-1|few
TGTGCCAGCAGACCGTTGGGGGCGGTAGAGGGTACTGAAGCTTTCTTT
CASRPLGAVEGTEAFF
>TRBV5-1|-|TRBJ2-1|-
TGCGCCAGCAGCTTGGTGGGGGGGCCTGGGGGGGGCTACAATGAGCAGTTCTTC
CASSLVGGPGGGYNEQFF
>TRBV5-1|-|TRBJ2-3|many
TGCGCCAGCAGCTTGGTGTTATCGACGGCACTCACAGATACGCAGTATTTT
CASSLVLSTALTDTQYF
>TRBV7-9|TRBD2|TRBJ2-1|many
TGTGCCAGCAGCACCCGCGGGGGGGTGGATGAGCAGTTCTTC
CASSTRGGVDEQFF
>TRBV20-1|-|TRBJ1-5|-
TGCAGTGCTCAAGACAGGAATCAGCCCCAGCATTTT
CSAQDRNQPQHF
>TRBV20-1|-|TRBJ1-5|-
TGCAGTGCTAGTGCCGGGAGCAATCAGCCCCAGCATTTT
CSASAGSNQPQHF
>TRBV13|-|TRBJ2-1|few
TGTGCCAGCAGCCTGCTGATGAGGGGGTTTGGTGAGCAGTTCTTC
CASSLLMRGFGEQFF
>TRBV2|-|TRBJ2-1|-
TGTACCAGCCCTGCCTGGAATACCTACAATGAGCAGTTCTTC
CTSPAWNTYNEQFF
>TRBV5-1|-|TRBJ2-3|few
TGCGCCAGCGGAAGACTAGAACCCACAGATACGCAGTATTTT
CASGRLEPTDTQYF
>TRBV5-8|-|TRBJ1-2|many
TGTGCCAGCAGCCCCGGGACCCGCCCGTCTGGCGGCTACACCTTC
CASSPGTRPSGGYTF
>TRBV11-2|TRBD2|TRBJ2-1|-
TGTGCCAGCAGCTTAAGCGGGAGGGTCAAGTTCTTC
CASSLSGRVKFF
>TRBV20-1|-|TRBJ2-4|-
TGCAGTGCTAAACAGGGAGCCAAAAACATTCAGTACTTC
CSAKQGAKNIQYF
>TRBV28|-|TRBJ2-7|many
TGTGCCAGCAGTTTAGCGGGCAGGCTCCGCTACGAGCAGTACTTC
CASSLAGRLRYEQYF
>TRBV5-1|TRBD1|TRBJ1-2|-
TGCGCCAGCAGCTTCACCCCGACAGGGGCTAACTATGGCTACACCTTC
CASSFTPTGANYGYTF
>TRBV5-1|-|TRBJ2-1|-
TGCGCCAGCAGCTTGGAGGAGGGGGATAACAATGAGCAGTTCTTC
CASSLEEGDNNEQFF
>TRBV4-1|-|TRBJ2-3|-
TGCGCCAGCAGCCAAGCCGGGAGATGGGGCACAGATACGCAGTATTTT
CASSQAGRWGTDTQYF
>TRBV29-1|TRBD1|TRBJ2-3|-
TGCAGCGTCACCCGCGGGACAGGGGGCGTAGATACGCAGTATTTT
CSVTRGTGGVDTQYF
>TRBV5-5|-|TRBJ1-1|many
TGTGCCAGCAGCTTGTCGGGGGCCGAAGCTTTCTTT
CASSLSGAEAFF
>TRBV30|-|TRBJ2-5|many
TGTGCCTGGAGTCAATGGGGGGAGACCCAGTACTTC
CAWSQWGETQYF
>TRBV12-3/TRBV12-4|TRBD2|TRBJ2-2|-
TGTGCCAGCAGTCCGGGACTAGCGGGACCTCCGAACACCGGGGAGCTGTTTTTT
CASSPGLAGPPNTGELFF
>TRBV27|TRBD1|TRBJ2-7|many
TGTGCCAGCAGGATCCCAGGGGGTCGGCACGAGCAGTACTTC
CASRIPGGRHEQYF
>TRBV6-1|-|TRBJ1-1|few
TGTGCCAGCAGTGATGTGGGCATGAACACTGAAGCTTTCTTT
CASSDVGMNTEAFF
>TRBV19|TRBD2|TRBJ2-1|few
TGTGCCAGTAGTAAGCTAGCGGCCTTCAATGAGCAGTTCTTC
CASSKLAAFNEQFF
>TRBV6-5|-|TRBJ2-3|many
TGTGCCAGCAGTTACTCGAAAAGGGGCCGCTCAGATACGCAGTATTTT
CASSYSKRGRSDTQYF
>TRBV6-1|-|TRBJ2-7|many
TGTGCCAGCAGTCGACTCCCTTCAGGCTACGAGCAGTACTTC
CASSRLPSGYEQYF
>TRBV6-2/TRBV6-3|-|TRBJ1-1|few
TGTGCCAGCAGTTTCCCGACAGGTGAAGCTTTCTTT
CASSFPTGEAFF
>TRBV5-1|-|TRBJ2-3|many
TGCGCCAGCAGCGTGGTTGCAGATACGCAGTATTTT
CASSVVADTQYF
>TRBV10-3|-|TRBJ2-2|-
TGTGCCATCAGTGAGTCAGGGTCGGGGTTGAGTGCGAACACCGGGGAGCTGTTTTTT
CAISESGSGLSANTGELFF
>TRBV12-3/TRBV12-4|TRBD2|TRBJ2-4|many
TGTGCCAGCAGTTTAGGGCTAGCGGGAGGGTACGGTCAGTACTTC
CASSLGLAGGYGQYF